Listed below are T cell receptor beta chains from one sample, sequenced in a study of blood T cell repertoires in COVID-19. Profiled with immunoSEQ multiplex PCR; TCRdb holds only in-frame clones, not every one. The repertoire consists of a few hundred thousand clones, with about 88% occurring once and the leading ten covering approximately 4%. Sequenced: peripheral blood. The receptors originated from a man between 18 and 29 years old with active or convalescent COVID-19. The conserved cysteine and the conserved F or W are not part of the CDR3 here. The order of the fields is J gene, V gene, clone size, CDR3 protein. Some rows have no size entry. The others give once, few or many, or a class for an expanded clone.

TRBJ2-5 TRBV7-9 . ASSLGGEAQY
TRBJ1-2 TRBV24-1 . ATGQGAGYT
TRBJ2-3 TRBV6-2/TRBV6-3 . ASSQAAGGSITDTQY
TRBJ2-3 TRBV27 . ASSLLKREGGTDTQY
TRBJ2-2 TRBV28 . ASSLGGTGGQGGELF
TRBJ2-7 TRBV27 . ASSFSASGGFNSYEQY
TRBJ2-2 TRBV5-4 few ASSLGTTHTGELF
TRBJ2-7 TRBV10-3 . ASGVVGMNEQY
TRBJ1-5 TRBV28 . ATQLLNQPQH
TRBJ2-7 TRBV15 few ATSIGTSGRGYYEQY
TRBJ1-6 TRBV28 . ASSLDGGGSPLH
TRBJ2-5 TRBV12-2 . ASRLGARGALETQY
TRBJ1-6 TRBV19 . ASTKDRNNSPLH
TRBJ2-1 TRBV6-2/TRBV6-3 . ASSYLGLAGYNEQF
TRBJ2-1 TRBV2 . ASSEAPLAVSYNEQF
TRBJ2-1 TRBV5-1 . ASSSGVIVDNEQF
TRBJ1-4 TRBV2 . ASSEGQATEKLF
TRBJ2-5 TRBV9 . ASSRSGAYQETQY
TRBJ2-1 TRBV28 once ASSDIQGTSYNEQF
TRBJ2-7 TRBV6-2/TRBV6-3 few ASSLDRDHEQY
TRBJ2-1 TRBV2 . ASSPPRPRDEQF
TRBJ2-4 TRBV7-6 once ASSPTQGPNIQY
TRBJ2-5 TRBV5-1 . ASRRRTLAVQETQY
TRBJ1-5 TRBV28 . ASLPRTTPYQPQH
TRBJ2-5 TRBV2 . ASSERASGGGETQY
TRBJ2-1 TRBV6-5 . ASSRGQGVNEQF
TRBJ2-5 TRBV9 . ASSALSTSGQETQY
TRBJ1-5 TRBV27 . ASRPGISSRPQH
TRBJ2-5 TRBV3-1/TRBV3-2 . ASSPDRGLETQY
TRBJ1-1 TRBV25-1 . ASNRNTEAF
TRBJ1-4 TRBV24-1 few ATSGTGEKLF
TRBJ1-3 TRBV11-3 . ASSLGGSSGNTIY
TRBJ2-3 TRBV10-3 . AITRLAGATDTQY
TRBJ1-2 TRBV29-1 . SVEDQRTANYGYT
TRBJ2-3 TRBV29-1 . SALSGGQTDTQY
TRBJ2-5 TRBV29-1 few SGGGASGQETQY
TRBJ2-4 TRBV3-1/TRBV3-2 . ASSQSWDRKNIQY
TRBJ2-1 TRBV7-8 . ASSPPGLGSHNEQF
TRBJ1-2 TRBV24-1 . ATSDSGNYGYT
TRBJ2-1 TRBV6-5 . ASPRDREGEQF
TRBJ2-3 TRBV9 once ASTPGWGHPGADGTQY
TRBJ2-2 TRBV24-1 . ATSDLIGGLGGTGELF
TRBJ2-1 TRBV2 . ASRGLAGVEQF
TRBJ2-3 TRBV5-1 . ASSLAGSTDTQY
TRBJ2-7 TRBV11-3 . ASSHSLPGQGTYEQY
TRBJ2-2 TRBV6-5 . ASSYTTGATGELF